The rows below give T cell receptor beta chains drawn from one sample of a study of cytotoxic CD8 clonotypes in ibrutinib-treated CLL. TCRdb keeps only in-frame clones here, not all; method: immunoSEQ multiplex PCR. The sample shows fewer than 400,000 clones, over 60% of them seen only once. The sequences come from PBMCs, collected after 36 months of ibrutinib treatment. Receptors originate from a human donor with chronic lymphocytic leukemia. The CDR3 runs from the conserved cysteine through the conserved F or W. The D gene is left open where the match is weak. Clone size is not always given. Where it is, it says once, few, many or a class for expanded clones.

j_call: TRBJ2-5; v_call: TRBV27; cdr3_length: 16; clone_size: -; d_call: -; cdr3_nt: TGTGCCAGCAGTTTATCGTGGGGCGTGGGCCAAGAGACCCAGTACTTC; cdr3_aa: CASSLSWGVGQETQYF
j_call: TRBJ2-7; v_call: TRBV7-9; cdr3_length: 13; clone_size: -; d_call: -; cdr3_nt: TGTGCCAGCAGCTCTGGACAGCAGTACGAGCAGTACTTC; cdr3_aa: CASSSGQQYEQYF
j_call: TRBJ1-2; v_call: TRBV7-2; cdr3_length: 16; clone_size: -; d_call: -; cdr3_nt: TGTGCCAGCAGCCCCGTCAGAAGGGGGTCTCCGTATGGCTACACCTTC; cdr3_aa: CASSPVRRGSPYGYTF
j_call: TRBJ1-2; v_call: TRBV29-1; cdr3_length: 14; clone_size: -; d_call: TRBD1; cdr3_nt: TGCAGCGTCCCTAGACAGGGGGCGCCGGATGGCTACACCTTC; cdr3_aa: CSVPRQGAPDGYTF
j_call: TRBJ1-2; v_call: TRBV5-6; cdr3_length: 17; clone_size: -; d_call: -; cdr3_nt: TGTGCCAGCAGCCACCGCCCTACGGGGGGTTTGAACTATGGCTACACCTTC; cdr3_aa: CASSHRPTGGLNYGYTF
j_call: TRBJ2-7; v_call: TRBV2; cdr3_length: 15; clone_size: -; d_call: -; cdr3_nt: TGTGCCAGCACCCGAAGACCAGAGAGCTCCTACGAGCAGTACTTC; cdr3_aa: CASTRRPESSYEQYF
j_call: TRBJ1-1; v_call: TRBV7-3; cdr3_length: 13; clone_size: -; d_call: -; cdr3_nt: TGTGCCAGCAGCTCGGACGGGAACACTGAAGCTTTCTTT; cdr3_aa: CASSSDGNTEAFF
j_call: TRBJ2-7; v_call: TRBV28; cdr3_length: 14; clone_size: once; d_call: -; cdr3_nt: TGTGCCAGCAGTTTTATAGGGCCCTCCTACGAGCAGTACTTC; cdr3_aa: CASSFIGPSYEQYF
j_call: TRBJ2-1; v_call: TRBV29-1; cdr3_length: 14; clone_size: -; d_call: TRBD2; cdr3_nt: TGCAGCGGAGCCGGGACTAGTCACCACAATGAGCAGTTCTTC; cdr3_aa: CSGAGTSHHNEQFF
j_call: TRBJ1-2; v_call: TRBV5-1; cdr3_length: 16; clone_size: -; d_call: -; cdr3_nt: TGCGCCAGCAGCTTGGATCTCGGGGGAGTGGACTATGGCTACACCTTC; cdr3_aa: CASSLDLGGVDYGYTF
j_call: TRBJ1-1; v_call: TRBV7-9; cdr3_length: 17; clone_size: -; d_call: TRBD1; cdr3_nt: TGTGCCAGCAGCTTCGGAGACAGGGGGCGGGGAGACACTGAAGCTTTCTTT; cdr3_aa: CASSFGDRGRGDTEAFF
j_call: TRBJ1-6; v_call: TRBV7-3; cdr3_length: 15; clone_size: -; d_call: TRBD1; cdr3_nt: TGTGCCAGCAGCGGACAGGGGGCTTTTAATTCACCCCTCCACTTT; cdr3_aa: CASSGQGAFNSPLHF
j_call: TRBJ1-2; v_call: TRBV9; cdr3_length: 11; clone_size: -; d_call: -; cdr3_nt: TGTGGGAGGGACCTATCCTATGGCTACACCTTC; cdr3_aa: CGRDLSYGYTF
j_call: TRBJ1-5; v_call: TRBV27; cdr3_length: 15; clone_size: few; d_call: -; cdr3_nt: TGTGCCAGCAGTTTAACGGCCGGGTTTAATCAGCCCCAGCATTTT; cdr3_aa: CASSLTAGFNQPQHF
j_call: TRBJ2-7; v_call: TRBV10-3; cdr3_length: 15; clone_size: -; d_call: TRBD1; cdr3_nt: TGTGCCATCAGTGAAACAGGGGGCGAGTCTTACGAGCAGTACTTC; cdr3_aa: CAISETGGESYEQYF
j_call: TRBJ2-5; v_call: TRBV2; cdr3_length: 16; clone_size: -; d_call: TRBD1; cdr3_nt: TGTGCCAGCAGGGGCGGGGACAGGGGGGTCCAAGAGACCCAGTACTTC; cdr3_aa: CASRGGDRGVQETQYF
j_call: TRBJ2-5; v_call: TRBV2; cdr3_length: 14; clone_size: -; d_call: -; cdr3_nt: TGTGCCAGCAATACAGGGACGTACCAAGAGACCCAGTACTTC; cdr3_aa: CASNTGTYQETQYF
j_call: TRBJ1-5; v_call: TRBV7-6; cdr3_length: 13; clone_size: -; d_call: -; cdr3_nt: TGTGCCAGCGGACAGAGTTTGAATCAGCCCCAGCATTTT; cdr3_aa: CASGQSLNQPQHF
j_call: TRBJ1-1; v_call: TRBV7-9; cdr3_length: 13; clone_size: -; d_call: -; cdr3_nt: TGTGCCAGCAGCCCCTACATGGGCACTGAAGCTTTCTTT; cdr3_aa: CASSPYMGTEAFF
j_call: TRBJ2-3; v_call: TRBV19; cdr3_length: 15; clone_size: few; d_call: -; cdr3_nt: TGTGCCAGTAGTAGTCGACCACTACTTCGGGATACGCAGTATTTT; cdr3_aa: CASSSRPLLRDTQYF
j_call: TRBJ2-3; v_call: TRBV7-3; cdr3_length: 15; clone_size: -; d_call: TRBD2; cdr3_nt: TGTGCCAGCAGCTATAGCGGGGGGGCGACAGATACGCAGTATTTT; cdr3_aa: CASSYSGGATDTQYF
j_call: TRBJ2-1; v_call: TRBV29-1; cdr3_length: 14; clone_size: -; d_call: -; cdr3_nt: TGCAGCGTGTTACGTGGGAACTCCTACAATGAGCAGTTCTTC; cdr3_aa: CSVLRGNSYNEQFF
j_call: TRBJ1-6; v_call: TRBV9; cdr3_length: 16; clone_size: -; d_call: -; cdr3_nt: TGTGCCAGCAGCGTAGGATATCCCCCGTATAATTCACCCCTCCACTTT; cdr3_aa: CASSVGYPPYNSPLHF
j_call: TRBJ2-3; v_call: TRBV4-3; cdr3_length: 21; clone_size: once; d_call: TRBD2; cdr3_nt: TGCGCCAGCAGCCAAATGTCTTTGGCGACTAGCGGAAGTATTAGCACAGATACGCAGTATTTT; cdr3_aa: CASSQMSLATSGSISTDTQYF
j_call: TRBJ1-2; v_call: TRBV9; cdr3_length: 14; clone_size: -; d_call: -; cdr3_nt: TGTGCCAGCAGCCCCACAATAGGGGGGGGAGGCTACACCTTC; cdr3_aa: CASSPTIGGGGYTF
j_call: TRBJ1-5; v_call: TRBV9; cdr3_length: 15; clone_size: -; d_call: -; cdr3_nt: TGTGCCAGCAGCGTCGGGGGGACCTTTAATCAGCCCCAGCATTTT; cdr3_aa: CASSVGGTFNQPQHF
j_call: TRBJ2-7; v_call: TRBV18; cdr3_length: 15; clone_size: few; d_call: TRBD2; cdr3_nt: TGTGCCAGCTCCCTCGCGGCTAGCGGGGGGTACGAGCAGTACTTC; cdr3_aa: CASSLAASGGYEQYF
j_call: TRBJ2-4; v_call: TRBV9; cdr3_length: 15; clone_size: -; d_call: -; cdr3_nt: TGTGCCAGCAGCGTAGCCAGGACTGCCAAAAACATTCAGTACTTC; cdr3_aa: CASSVARTAKNIQYF
j_call: TRBJ2-7; v_call: TRBV28; cdr3_length: 14; clone_size: -; d_call: -; cdr3_nt: TGTGCCAGCAGTTTAGCGGTTCGGGCCTACGAGCAGTACTTC; cdr3_aa: CASSLAVRAYEQYF
j_call: TRBJ2-5; v_call: TRBV9; cdr3_length: 14; clone_size: many; d_call: -; cdr3_nt: TGTGCCAGCAGCCAATCAGGGTTCCAAGAGACCCAGTACTTC; cdr3_aa: CASSQSGFQETQYF
j_call: TRBJ1-5; v_call: TRBV18; cdr3_length: 17; clone_size: few; d_call: TRBD1; cdr3_nt: TGTGCCAGCTCACCTCGAAGGACAGGGGGTGGGAATCAGCCCCAGCATTTT; cdr3_aa: CASSPRRTGGGNQPQHF
j_call: TRBJ2-7; v_call: TRBV5-1; cdr3_length: 16; clone_size: -; d_call: -; cdr3_nt: TGCGCCAGCAGCTTGGAAAAAGGGCCGACAGCGCGGGAGCAGTACTTC; cdr3_aa: CASSLEKGPTAREQYF
j_call: TRBJ2-7; v_call: TRBV5-1; cdr3_length: 16; clone_size: -; d_call: -; cdr3_nt: TGCGCCAGCAGCTTGGGAGCGGGACAGATTCCCTACGAGCAGTACTTC; cdr3_aa: CASSLGAGQIPYEQYF
j_call: TRBJ1-5; v_call: TRBV7-8; cdr3_length: 14; clone_size: few; d_call: -; cdr3_nt: TGTGCCAGCAGCTCGGGGTCAGGCAATCAGCCCCAGCATTTT; cdr3_aa: CASSSGSGNQPQHF
j_call: TRBJ1-5; v_call: TRBV25-1; cdr3_length: 14; clone_size: -; d_call: -; cdr3_nt: TGTGCCAGCAGTGAATTCGCCGAGTGGCAGCCCCAGCATTTT; cdr3_aa: CASSEFAEWQPQHF
j_call: TRBJ2-7; v_call: TRBV10-3; cdr3_length: 15; clone_size: -; d_call: -; cdr3_nt: TGTGCCATCAGTGAGTCGAACGGAAACTCCTACGAGCAGTACTTC; cdr3_aa: CAISESNGNSYEQYF
j_call: TRBJ2-7; v_call: TRBV7-6; cdr3_length: 14; clone_size: -; d_call: -; cdr3_nt: TGTGCCAGCAGCCTAGAAGAAGGAAGCTACGAGCAGTACTTC; cdr3_aa: CASSLEEGSYEQYF
j_call: TRBJ2-7; v_call: TRBV14; cdr3_length: 15; clone_size: once; d_call: -; cdr3_nt: TGTGCCAGCAGCCAATTCCGGGACAACACCTACGAGCAGTACTTC; cdr3_aa: CASSQFRDNTYEQYF
j_call: TRBJ2-2; v_call: TRBV9; cdr3_length: 15; clone_size: -; d_call: -; cdr3_nt: TGTGCCAGCAGCGTAGGGATCCGACGGACCGGGGAGCTGTTTTTT; cdr3_aa: CASSVGIRRTGELFF
j_call: TRBJ2-3; v_call: TRBV12-5; cdr3_length: 12; clone_size: -; d_call: TRBD1; cdr3_nt: TGTGCTAGTGGGCCGACAGGGGGTACGCAGTATTTT; cdr3_aa: CASGPTGGTQYF
j_call: TRBJ1-2; v_call: TRBV6-5; cdr3_length: 14; clone_size: -; d_call: TRBD1; cdr3_nt: TGTGCCAGCAGCACAAAACAGGGGGCAGGTGGCTACACCTTC; cdr3_aa: CASSTKQGAGGYTF
j_call: TRBJ2-1; v_call: TRBV29-1; cdr3_length: 13; clone_size: -; d_call: -; cdr3_nt: TGCAGCGTTGACAGGCAGAACCTCAATGAGCAGTTCTTC; cdr3_aa: CSVDRQNLNEQFF
j_call: TRBJ2-7; v_call: TRBV9; cdr3_length: 13; clone_size: -; d_call: -; cdr3_nt: TGTGCCAGCAGCGTAGGGCCTTTGTACGAGCAGTACTTC; cdr3_aa: CASSVGPLYEQYF
j_call: TRBJ1-2; v_call: TRBV6-1; cdr3_length: 13; clone_size: few; d_call: -; cdr3_nt: TGTGCCAGCAGTGTAAGGGAGCACTATGGCTACACCTTC; cdr3_aa: CASSVREHYGYTF
j_call: TRBJ1-2; v_call: TRBV5-4; cdr3_length: 16; clone_size: -; d_call: -; cdr3_nt: TGTGCCAGCAGCTTGGCCAACCGGGGGAACGGCTATGGCTACACCTTC; cdr3_aa: CASSLANRGNGYGYTF
j_call: TRBJ2-2; v_call: TRBV7-9; cdr3_length: 14; clone_size: -; d_call: -; cdr3_nt: TGTGCCAGCAGCTTGGTCGGGAACACCGGGGAGCTGTTTTTT; cdr3_aa: CASSLVGNTGELFF
j_call: TRBJ1-2; v_call: TRBV6-5; cdr3_length: 15; clone_size: -; d_call: TRBD1; cdr3_nt: TGTGCCAGCAGCGTCGAGGGACAGGGGTACTATGGCTACACCTTC; cdr3_aa: CASSVEGQGYYGYTF
j_call: TRBJ2-7; v_call: TRBV28; cdr3_length: 14; clone_size: -; d_call: -; cdr3_nt: TGTGCCAGCAGTTTTTCAGGGACCTACTACGAGCAGTACTTC; cdr3_aa: CASSFSGTYYEQYF
j_call: TRBJ1-1; v_call: TRBV18; cdr3_length: 13; clone_size: -; d_call: -; cdr3_nt: TGTGCCAGCTCACCAGGGCAGGGAAGAGAAGCTTTCTTT; cdr3_aa: CASSPGQGREAFF
j_call: TRBJ2-5; v_call: TRBV14; cdr3_length: 15; clone_size: -; d_call: -; cdr3_nt: TGTGCCAGCAGCCAAGCTAGGACTTTCCAAGAGACCCAGTACTTC; cdr3_aa: CASSQARTFQETQYF
j_call: TRBJ2-3; v_call: TRBV10-2; cdr3_length: 15; clone_size: -; d_call: -; cdr3_nt: TGCGCCAGCAGTGAGTCGGCGGGACTTAGCATCCCTCAGTATTTT; cdr3_aa: CASSESAGLSIPQYF
j_call: TRBJ2-7; v_call: TRBV15; cdr3_length: 12; clone_size: -; d_call: -; cdr3_nt: TGTGCCACCAGCAGCTACAGGATCGAGCAGTACTTC; cdr3_aa: CATSSYRIEQYF
j_call: TRBJ2-1; v_call: TRBV29-1; cdr3_length: 15; clone_size: -; d_call: -; cdr3_nt: TGCAGCGTTGGGGGGAGTGTAGCCTCCTACAATGAGCAGTTCTTC; cdr3_aa: CSVGGSVASYNEQFF
j_call: TRBJ2-1; v_call: TRBV15; cdr3_length: 18; clone_size: -; d_call: TRBD2; cdr3_nt: TGTGCCACCAGCAGAGTCTGGGCGGGGGACCCATTTCGCAATGAGCAGTTCTTC; cdr3_aa: CATSRVWAGDPFRNEQFF
j_call: TRBJ2-5; v_call: TRBV4-2; cdr3_length: 14; clone_size: once; d_call: -; cdr3_nt: TGTGCCAGCAGCTATGAAGCGGCGAGGGAGACCCAGTACTTC; cdr3_aa: CASSYEAARETQYF
j_call: TRBJ1-6; v_call: TRBV10-2; cdr3_length: 16; clone_size: -; d_call: TRBD1; cdr3_nt: TGCGCCAGCAGCGACGACAGGGGGAAGGGTAATTCACCCCTCCACTTT; cdr3_aa: CASSDDRGKGNSPLHF
j_call: TRBJ1-2; v_call: TRBV7-6; cdr3_length: 15; clone_size: -; d_call: TRBD1; cdr3_nt: TGTGCCAGCAGCCCAGGGGGGTCGACAGTCTCTGGCTACACCTTC; cdr3_aa: CASSPGGSTVSGYTF
j_call: TRBJ2-1; v_call: TRBV4-1; cdr3_length: 13; clone_size: -; d_call: -; cdr3_nt: TGCGCCAGCAGCCAAGGCAGGGTCCGGGGGCAGTTCTTC; cdr3_aa: CASSQGRVRGQFF
j_call: TRBJ2-3; v_call: TRBV4-1; cdr3_length: 15; clone_size: -; d_call: -; cdr3_nt: TGCGCCAGCAGCCAAGTTGGGGTTAGCACAGATACGCAGTATTTT; cdr3_aa: CASSQVGVSTDTQYF
j_call: TRBJ2-2; v_call: TRBV9; cdr3_length: 15; clone_size: few; d_call: TRBD1; cdr3_nt: TGTGCCAGCAGCGGTACAGGGGTTTCAACCGGGGAGCTGTTTTTT; cdr3_aa: CASSGTGVSTGELFF